Listed here are 27 T cell receptor beta chains from one sample, sequenced in a study of blood T cell repertoires in COVID-19. Sequencing used immunoSEQ multiplex PCR; TCRdb keeps in-frame clones, though not all of them. Here the sample spans 140,000 or so clones, around 78% being singletons. The sequencing sample was made of peripheral blood. Every receptor here comes from a woman aged 60-70 years with acute or convalescent COVID-19.

V is TRBV4-1 and J is TRBJ2-3; 12 nucleotides agree with TRBD2. CDR1 and CDR2 from the germline V gene are MGHRA and YSYEKL. The CDR3 totals 16 residues. The J segment lost 6 bases and the V segment lost 4 bases, leaving 8 bases of the junction unmatched. CDR3 in amino acids: CASSPRTSGARDTQYF. Here the CDR3 DNA reads TGCGCCAGCAGCCCTAGGACTAGCGGGGCCCGGGATACGCAGTATTTT.

The chain is built from TRBV27 and TRBJ2-1; 10 nucleotides line up with TRBD1. CDR1 and CDR2 (germline): MNHEY, SMNVEV (reference sequence). This CDR3 has 16 amino acids. J lost 3 bases, V lost 7 bases, and 9 bases had no gene match. The CDR3 reads CASIKLWTGGYNEQFF. DNA of the CDR3: TGTGCCAGCATCAAACTCTGGACAGGGGGCTACAATGAGCAGTTCTTC.

The CDR3 nucleotides are TGTGCCAGCTGGGACAGGGCCTCATTATCCTCTGGGGCCAACGTCCTGACTTTC. Translated, it gives CASWDRASLSSGANVLTF. This chain connects TRBV2 to TRBJ2-6; 9 bases are shared with TRBD1. V shed 8 bases and J 0 bases; nucleotides not matched to a gene: 11. The CDR3 runs 18 residues. Germline CDR1 and CDR2: SNHLY and FYNNEI.

This chain connects TRBV28 to TRBJ2-3, with TRBD2 as a possible D gene (6 bases). V was cut by 3 bases and J by 5 bases, with 15 bases left in between. In germline, CDR1 is MDHEN, CDR2 SYDVKM. The CDR3 is 15 residues long. CDR3 residues: CASSFVGLALDTQYF. The CDR3 bases are TGTGCCAGCAGTTTTGTTGGTCTAGCGCTAGATACGCAGTATTTT.

V usage is TRBV2 and J usage is TRBJ2-1; perhaps TRBD2 as D (5 bases). This CDR3 is 13 amino acids long. CDR1 is SNHLY and CDR2 is FYNNEI in the germline V gene. The V end was cut by 4 bases, the J end by 9 bases, with 13 bases between. The CDR3: CASSGSGSSEQFF. The DNA for the CDR3 is TGTGCCAGCAGTGGTTCGGGATCCTCTGAGCAGTTCTTC.

This sequence joins TRBV28 and TRBJ2-6; D is ambiguous. CDR1 MDHEN and CDR2 SYDVKM come from the germline V gene. With 7 bases removed from V and 1 base from J, the gap between germline ends came to 8 bases. The CDR3 is 14 amino acids. CDR3 protein: CASNGISGANVLTF. The CDR3 bases are TGTGCCAGCAATGGCATTTCTGGGGCCAACGTCCTGACTTTC.

The rearrangement uses TRBV28 and TRBJ1-5; TRBD1 agrees at 8 bases. V gave up 2 bases and J gave up 0 bases; unmatched junction bases: 15. Germline values: CDR1 MDHEN, CDR2 SYDVKM. The CDR3 covers 20 residues. The DNA of the CDR3 is TGTGCCAGCAGTTTACTCCTCGGACAGGGTCTCGTCTATAGCAATCAGCCCCAGCATTTT. It yields the protein CASSLLLGQGLVYSNQPQHF.

The CDR3 DNA follows: TGTGCCAGCAAACAGGGGAGCTCCTACGAGCAGTACTTC. Amino acid sequence: CASKQGSSYEQYF. The chain couples TRBV18 to TRBJ2-7; 7 bases fit TRBD1. Germline-derived CDR1 and CDR2 are KGHSH and LQKENI. The CDR3 runs 13 residues. The V segment lost 8 bases and the J segment 0 bases; nucleotides outside the gene matches: 4.

The gene calls are TRBV7-8 and TRBJ2-5; 8 nucleotides match TRBD2. Germline CDR1 is SGHVS and CDR2 is FQNEAQ. V gave up 3 bases and J gave up 4 bases; unmatched junction bases: 4. The CDR3 extends over 14 amino acids. The CDR3 sequence is CASSFSAGGETQYF. Here the CDR3 DNA reads TGTGCCAGCAGCTTTTCGGCGGGGGGAGAGACCCAGTACTTC.

This clone was seen just once. This chain joins TRBV11-1 and TRBJ1-1, with TRBD1 as a possible D gene (6 bases). The CDR3 covers 15 residues. The V end lost 3 bases, the J end lost 2 bases, and 13 bases lay between the germline ends. Germline CDR1 reads SGHAT; CDR2 reads FQDESV (reference sequence). CDR3 amino acids: CASSLGATVNTEAFF. The DNA for the CDR3 is TGTGCCAGCAGCTTGGGGGCGACAGTTAACACTGAAGCTTTCTTT.

This clone was detected a few times. V and J are TRBV5-1 and TRBJ1-2; 9 nucleotides line up with TRBD1. Trimming cost V 0 bases and J 4 bases; bases outside gene matches: 7. This CDR3 comprises 16 residues. Germline V gene lookup returns CDR1 SGHRS and CDR2 YFSETQ. The CDR3 DNA reads TGCGCCAGCAGCTTGGCCTCCGGGACAGGGCGCTATGGCTACACCTTC. Translating gives CASSLASGTGRYGYTF.

The chain links TRBV27 to TRBJ1-1; D gene ambiguous. The CDR3 runs 13 residues. Trimming stripped 4 bases from V and 6 bases from J, with 12 bases between. The germline CDR1 and CDR2 sequences are MNHEY and SMNVEV (reference sequence). CDR3 in amino acids: CASSSPISAEAFF. The CDR3 region has the DNA TGTGCCAGCAGTTCTCCTATTTCGGCTGAAGCTTTCTTT.

This clone has more than one count but fewer than ten. The chain recombines TRBV10-3 with TRBJ2-7, with D possibly being TRBD1 (5 bases). Per germline, CDR1 ENHRY and CDR2 SYGVKD. This CDR3 is 17 amino acids long. The V end was cut by 0 bases, the J end by 7 bases, with 22 bases between. CDR3 in amino acids: CAISESTFTGGPREQYF. CDR3 nucleotides: TGTGCCATCAGTGAGTCAACTTTCACAGGCGGTCCTAGAGAGCAGTACTTC.

This clone was observed a handful of times. This chain joins TRBV30 and TRBJ1-4, with 8 bases aligning to TRBD1. The CDR3 loop spans 14 amino acids. Germline loops: CDR1 GTSNPN, CDR2 SVGIG (reference sequence). The V segment lost 2 bases and the J segment 8 bases; nucleotides outside the gene matches: 7. The CDR3 sequence is CAWSQGAFWEKLFF. In nucleotides, the CDR3 is TGTGCCTGGAGTCAGGGGGCGTTCTGGGAAAAACTGTTTTTT. Drawing the rest from reference TRBV30 and TRBJ1-4, the complete variable domain is SQTIHQWPATLVQPVGSPLSLECTVEGTSNPNLYWYRQAAGRGLQLLFYSVGIGQISSEVPQNLSASRPQDRQFILSSKKLLLSDSGFYLCAWSQGAFWEKLFFGSGTQLSVL.

This chain links TRBV10-1 with TRBJ2-2; a possible D gene is TRBD2 (6 bases). Germline assignment: CDR1 WNHNN and CDR2 SYGVQD (reference sequence). V lost 7 bases, J lost 3 bases, and 12 bases lay in between. The CDR3 contains 14 residues. As DNA, the CDR3 is TGCGCCAGCAAGGAGGGAGGATACACCGGGGAGCTGTTTTTT. Its translation is CASKEGGYTGELFF.

This chain connects TRBV5-1 to TRBJ1-1; possibly TRBD1 for D (5 bases). V lost 0 bases to trimming and J lost 2 bases, with 14 bases between them. The CDR3 consists of 16 residues. Germline CDR1 reads SGHRS; CDR2 reads YFSETQ. CDR3 nucleotide sequence: TGCGCCAGCAGCTTGGGGCTTTTAAGGGGCAACACTGAAGCTTTCTTT. Its protein product is CASSLGLLRGNTEAFF.

J is TRBJ1-4 and V is TRBV4-1, with 9 nucleotides matching TRBD1. The CDR3 totals 16 residues. Trimming cost V 1 base and J 5 bases; bases outside gene matches: 5. The germline V gene encodes CDR1 MGHRA and CDR2 YSYEKL. The CDR3 DNA follows: TGCGCCAGCAGCCAAGCTGGGACAGGGCCGAATGAAAAACTGTTTTTT. This gives the protein CASSQAGTGPNEKLFF.

The chain is built from TRBV3-1 (or the pseudogene TRBV3-2) and TRBJ1-4; D gene uncertain. Between the trimmed V and J ends, which lost 4 bases and 5 bases, there was a span of 17 bases. CDR1 and CDR2 from the germline V gene are LGHDT and YNNKEL (reference sequence). The CDR3 totals 16 residues. CDR3 in amino acids: CASSPYRRATNEKLFF. DNA for the CDR3: TGTGCCAGCAGCCCCTATAGGAGGGCGACAAATGAAAAACTGTTTTTT.

The chain links TRBV6-5 to TRBJ1-2; D is ambiguous. The CDR3 loop spans 14 amino acids. The V gene lost 6 bases and the J gene lost 6 bases, with 17 bases spanning the gap. From germline, CDR1 is MNHEY and CDR2 SVGAGI. The CDR3 reads CASRSRVGLDGYTF. The CDR3 coding sequence is TGTGCCAGCAGGTCCCGAGTAGGCCTAGATGGCTACACCTTC.

The chain joins TRBV5-1 to TRBJ2-1; weak D call: TRBD2 (5 bases). CDR1 and CDR2 (germline): SGHRS, YFSETQ. The CDR3 contains 14 residues. V dropped 2 bases and J dropped 6 bases, with 12 bases sitting between them. CDR3 residues: CASSFGLAGNEQFF. In DNA, the CDR3 is TGCGCCAGCAGCTTTGGTCTAGCAGGCAATGAGCAGTTCTTC.

V and J are TRBV27 and TRBJ2-3; 7 bases agree with TRBD2. Germline trimming cut 5 bases from V and 2 bases from J; bases unmatched to any gene: 10. The CDR3 totals 16 residues. Germline CDR1 is MNHEY and CDR2 is SMNVEV (reference sequence). The CDR3 coding sequence is TGTGCCAGCAGTCCCTCAGGGACTAAGTACACAGATACGCAGTATTTT. Its translation: CASSPSGTKYTDTQYF.

This rearrangement joins TRBV6-1 to TRBJ1-6, with 8 bases lining up with TRBD1. The J segment lost 7 bases and the V segment lost 3 bases, leaving 2 bases of the junction unmatched. This CDR3 is 14 amino acids long. Looked up from germline, CDR1 is MNHNS and CDR2 is SASEGT. The CDR3 is CASSDRGHNSPLHF. The CDR3 DNA is TGTGCCAGCAGTGACAGGGGGCACAATTCACCCCTCCACTTT.

The V call is TRBV27, the J call TRBJ2-1; D is undetermined. Germline CDR1 MNHEY, CDR2 SMNVEV (reference sequence). This CDR3 has 15 amino acids. Trimming stripped 4 bases from V and 0 bases from J, with 10 bases between. The CDR3 sequence: CASSSRLASYNEQFF. CDR3 nucleotide sequence: TGTGCCAGCAGTTCGAGGCTGGCCTCCTACAATGAGCAGTTCTTC.

This clone was observed a single time. The rearrangement uses TRBV30 and TRBJ1-3, with TRBD1 matching over 7 bases. J gave up 8 bases and V 5 bases, and 12 bases lay outside the gene matches. The germline V gene has CDR1 GTSNPN and CDR2 SVGIG (reference sequence). This CDR3 contains 14 residues. CDR3 in amino acids: CAWVPGTERDTIYF. The CDR3 bases are TGTGCCTGGGTCCCCGGGACAGAGAGGGACACCATATATTTT.

The genes are TRBV7-6 and TRBJ1-6; 7 bases align to TRBD1. CDR3 length equals 14 residues. Trimming at V came to 5 bases and at J to 9 bases, leaving 7 bases not matched to a gene. CDR1 SGHVS and CDR2 FNYEAQ come from the germline V gene. This CDR3 reads CASSPGTVSSPLHF. For the CDR3, the DNA is TGTGCCAGCAGCCCCGGGACAGTTAGTTCACCCCTCCACTTT.

CDR3: CASKRLAGDYEQYF. CDR3 DNA: TGTGCCAGTAAGAGGCTAGCGGGAGACTACGAGCAGTACTTC. This chain uses TRBV19 with TRBJ2-7; TRBD2 aligns across 10 bases. Germline V lookup: CDR1 LNHDA, CDR2 SQIVND (reference sequence). Trimming removed 7 bases from V and 3 bases from J; junction bases left unmatched: 6. This CDR3 comprises 14 residues.

This chain uses TRBV5-1 with TRBJ2-3; D remains unclear. Trimming removed 7 bases from V and 1 base from J, with 7 bases in between. The CDR3 has 12 amino acids. Germline V lookup: CDR1 SGHRS, CDR2 YFSETQ. The CDR3 spells CASGQGTDTQYF. In nucleotides, the CDR3 is TGCGCCAGCGGTCAGGGCACAGATACGCAGTATTTT. The whole variable domain, remainder taken from reference TRBV5-1 and TRBJ2-3, is KAGVTQTPRYLIKTRGQQVTLSCSPISGHRSVSWYQQTPGQGLQFLFEYFSETQRNKGNFPGRFSGRQFSNSRSEMNVSTLELGDSALYLCASGQGTDTQYFGPGTRLTVL.